The source of this T cell receptor beta chain is a study of OX40 agonist ivuxolimab in advanced cancers. It was autoimmune disease history or systemic immunosuppression that excluded patients. Remarks on this clone: What it recognizes is unknown. Different DNA sequences within this sample yield the same CDR3.

Study results and limitations: At doses 0.1 to 3.0 mg/kg, CD4+ and CD8+ clones expanded.

TCRdb's table, derived via immunoSEQ multiplex PCR, lists solely in-frame clones and lacks some. Seen here are tens of thousands of clones, around nine tenths observed once, and the top ten hold approximately 1%. The germline V gene has CDR1 KGHSH and CDR2 LQKENI. V lost 3 bases and J 1 base, leaving 6 bases between the germline ends. The CDR3 spans 13 residues. The TCR comes from an adult with an advanced solid tumor such as melanoma, head and neck, liver or kidney cancer. This sequence joins TRBV18 and TRBJ2-5; no clear D. The sequences come from CD4+ or CD8+ T cells sorted from blood, collected in a trial of the OX40 agonist ivuxolimab. The CDR3 protein is CASSPGSQETQYF. CDR3 coding DNA: TGTGCCAGCTCACCGGGTAGCCAAGAGACCCAGTACTTC.